A selection of T cell receptor beta chains follows, all from one sample in a study of CD8 T cells in ankylosing spondylitis. A single record per CDR3 protein comes from TCRdb applying MiXCR to the 5' RACE reads. The repertoire holds fewer than 750,000 distinct CDR3 sequences, with around 20% as singletons. The specimen was blood, either unsorted or a sorted T cell fraction (not recorded which). The receptors were gathered from a male donor with ankylosing spondylitis. Each CDR3 is given with its conserved first and last residue. The order of the fields is J gene, clone size, D gene, V gene, CDR3 DNA, CDR3 protein. D genes are given only for firm matches. Part of the rows lack a size; the others show once, few, many or a class for expanded clones.

j_call: TRBJ1-4; clone_size: few; d_call: NA; v_call: TRBV5-1; cdr3_nt: TGCGCCAGCAGCCCTGGACCCACACCTAGTTTAACTAATGAAAAACTGTTTTTT; cdr3_aa: CASSPGPTPSLTNEKLFF
j_call: TRBJ2-2; clone_size: few; d_call: NA; v_call: TRBV29-1; cdr3_nt: TGCAGCGTTGAAGATCTCCGGGGGCACACCGGGGAGCTGTTTTTT; cdr3_aa: CSVEDLRGHTGELFF
j_call: TRBJ2-7; clone_size: many; d_call: TRBD2; v_call: TRBV28; cdr3_nt: TGTGCCAGCAGTTCGGGACTACTTTACGAGCAGTACTTC; cdr3_aa: CASSSGLLYEQYF
j_call: TRBJ2-2; clone_size: few; d_call: NA; v_call: TRBV4-3; cdr3_nt: TGCGCCAGCAGCCAGCAGGGGGAGGTCGGGGAGCTGTTTTTT; cdr3_aa: CASSQQGEVGELFF
j_call: TRBJ2-7; clone_size: NA; d_call: TRBD1; v_call: TRBV29-1; cdr3_nt: TGCAGCGTTGTGAGACAGGGCACCTACGAGCAGTACTTC; cdr3_aa: CSVVRQGTYEQYF
j_call: TRBJ1-2; clone_size: few; d_call: NA; v_call: TRBV6-1; cdr3_nt: TGTGCCAGCAATCCTGACGGTACTAACTATGGCTACACCTTC; cdr3_aa: CASNPDGTNYGYTF
j_call: TRBJ2-1; clone_size: few; d_call: NA; v_call: TRBV20-1; cdr3_nt: TGCAGTGCGAAGGGACCCCTGGGGGAGCAGTTCTTC; cdr3_aa: CSAKGPLGEQFF
j_call: TRBJ2-1; clone_size: NA; d_call: NA; v_call: TRBV11-3; cdr3_nt: TGTGCCAGCAGCTTCTCATCTGCCGGCAATGAGCAGTTCTTC; cdr3_aa: CASSFSSAGNEQFF
j_call: TRBJ2-1; clone_size: NA; d_call: NA; v_call: TRBV9; cdr3_nt: TGTGCCAGCAGCGTAGTTATCGAGGGAATCACCAATGAGCAGTTCTTC; cdr3_aa: CASSVVIEGITNEQFF
j_call: TRBJ2-3; clone_size: few; d_call: NA; v_call: TRBV7-2; cdr3_nt: TGTGCCAGCAGCCCGACAGTCACAGATACGCAGTATTTT; cdr3_aa: CASSPTVTDTQYF
j_call: TRBJ2-1; clone_size: once; d_call: NA; v_call: TRBV28; cdr3_nt: TGTGCCAGCAGTTTTTGGAGGGCCGGGGACAATGAGCAGTTCTTC; cdr3_aa: CASSFWRAGDNEQFF
j_call: TRBJ1-6; clone_size: few; d_call: NA; v_call: TRBV12-3/TRBV12-4; cdr3_nt: TGTGCCAGCAAACAAGGTGGTGGCAGGGAGGTCAATTCACCCCTCCACTTT; cdr3_aa: CASKQGGGREVNSPLHF
j_call: TRBJ2-7; clone_size: few; d_call: NA; v_call: TRBV11-2; cdr3_nt: TGTGCCAGCAACATCCAGGGACAAGATTACGAGCAGTACTTC; cdr3_aa: CASNIQGQDYEQYF
j_call: TRBJ2-1; clone_size: few; d_call: TRBD2; v_call: TRBV9; cdr3_nt: TGTGCCAGCAGCTCAAACTCGGGAGGGTCCTACAATGAGCAGTTCTTC; cdr3_aa: CASSSNSGGSYNEQFF
j_call: TRBJ2-7; clone_size: NA; d_call: NA; v_call: TRBV14; cdr3_nt: TGTGCCAGCAGCCAAGATGGGTTTCTCGAGCAGTACTTC; cdr3_aa: CASSQDGFLEQYF
j_call: TRBJ1-2; clone_size: NA; d_call: NA; v_call: TRBV4-1; cdr3_nt: TGCGCCAGCAGCCAAGAAGTGGGGAGTAACTATGGCTACACCTTC; cdr3_aa: CASSQEVGSNYGYTF
j_call: TRBJ2-1; clone_size: few; d_call: NA; v_call: TRBV19; cdr3_nt: TGTGCCAGTAGTATAGATGGTTCCTCCTACAATGAGCAGTTCTTC; cdr3_aa: CASSIDGSSYNEQFF
j_call: TRBJ2-3; clone_size: NA; d_call: NA; v_call: TRBV24-1; cdr3_nt: TGTGCCACCAGTTCTGGACGAGACACAGATACGCAGTATTTT; cdr3_aa: CATSSGRDTDTQYF
j_call: TRBJ1-5; clone_size: few; d_call: NA; v_call: TRBV5-1; cdr3_nt: TGCGCCAGCAGCTTGGACAGCCCAGCCACCCAGCCCCAGCATTTT; cdr3_aa: CASSLDSPATQPQHF
j_call: TRBJ1-6; clone_size: NA; d_call: TRBD1; v_call: TRBV6-5; cdr3_nt: TGTGCCAGCAGTTCTCCGACAGGGGGGGGCTCACCCCTCCACTTT; cdr3_aa: CASSSPTGGGSPLHF
j_call: TRBJ2-1; clone_size: NA; d_call: NA; v_call: TRBV20-1; cdr3_nt: TGCAGTGCTAGAGTCGCGGGGAGCTCCTACAATGAGCAGTTCTTC; cdr3_aa: CSARVAGSSYNEQFF
j_call: TRBJ1-5; clone_size: NA; d_call: NA; v_call: TRBV28; cdr3_nt: TGTGCCAGCGGCCGTAGGCAGCCCCAGCATTTT; cdr3_aa: CASGRRQPQHF
j_call: TRBJ2-7; clone_size: few; d_call: NA; v_call: TRBV11-2; cdr3_nt: TGTGCCAGCAGCTTAGTTAAAGGGGCCCCCCTTGTGTCGATCTACGAGCAGTACTTC; cdr3_aa: CASSLVKGAPLVSIYEQYF
j_call: TRBJ2-7; clone_size: few; d_call: TRBD2; v_call: TRBV2; cdr3_nt: TGTGCCAGACGGGAGGGCCCATCCTACGAGCAGTACTTC; cdr3_aa: CARREGPSYEQYF
j_call: TRBJ2-1; clone_size: NA; d_call: TRBD1; v_call: TRBV6-5; cdr3_nt: TGTGCCAGCAGCTACGGGACAGGGGGCTATGAGCAGTTCTTC; cdr3_aa: CASSYGTGGYEQFF
j_call: TRBJ2-7; clone_size: NA; d_call: NA; v_call: TRBV5-1; cdr3_nt: TGCGCCAGCACCAAACAATTAGAGGGTGGCGAGCAGTACTTC; cdr3_aa: CASTKQLEGGEQYF
j_call: TRBJ2-3; clone_size: NA; d_call: TRBD2; v_call: TRBV4-3; cdr3_nt: TGCGCCAGCAGCCAAGATGATTCTGCGGGAGACACGCAGTATTTT; cdr3_aa: CASSQDDSAGDTQYF
j_call: TRBJ1-1; clone_size: few; d_call: NA; v_call: TRBV18; cdr3_nt: TGTGCCAGCTCACCGTTGACAGCTGAAGCTTTCTTT; cdr3_aa: CASSPLTAEAFF
j_call: TRBJ2-7; clone_size: few; d_call: TRBD2; v_call: TRBV5-1; cdr3_nt: TGCGCCAGCAGCTTGGGTAGCGGGGGGTCATTCGTGTACGAGCAGTACTTC; cdr3_aa: CASSLGSGGSFVYEQYF
j_call: TRBJ1-2; clone_size: NA; d_call: TRBD1; v_call: TRBV10-3; cdr3_nt: TGTGCCATCCAGGGGGGACACTATGGCTACACCTTC; cdr3_aa: CAIQGGHYGYTF
j_call: TRBJ1-5; clone_size: few; d_call: TRBD1; v_call: TRBV27; cdr3_nt: TGTGCCAGCAGTAGTCAGGGGGCAGGACGTCAGCCCCAGCATTTT; cdr3_aa: CASSSQGAGRQPQHF
j_call: TRBJ1-2; clone_size: many; d_call: TRBD1; v_call: TRBV12-3/TRBV12-4; cdr3_nt: TGTGCCAGCAGCCTCCAGGGGGAGTCGTACTATGGCTACACCTTC; cdr3_aa: CASSLQGESYYGYTF
j_call: TRBJ2-7; clone_size: NA; d_call: TRBD2; v_call: TRBV7-8; cdr3_nt: TGTGCCAGCAGCTTAGGGGCTAGCGGGTTGGCCGAGCAGTACTTC; cdr3_aa: CASSLGASGLAEQYF
j_call: TRBJ2-7; clone_size: few; d_call: NA; v_call: TRBV5-1; cdr3_nt: TGCGCCAGCAGCTTGGTTCGGGACCTGGGGGAGCAGTACTTC; cdr3_aa: CASSLVRDLGEQYF
j_call: TRBJ2-5; clone_size: NA; d_call: NA; v_call: TRBV3-1; cdr3_nt: TGTGCCAGCAGCCAGCGGACAGCGCCGCAAGAGACCCAGTACTTC; cdr3_aa: CASSQRTAPQETQYF
j_call: TRBJ1-4; clone_size: NA; d_call: NA; v_call: TRBV20-1; cdr3_nt: TGCAGTGCTCCCGTCCAGAGTGAGGCAACTAATGAAAAACTGTTTTTT; cdr3_aa: CSAPVQSEATNEKLFF
j_call: TRBJ2-1; clone_size: NA; d_call: TRBD1; v_call: TRBV7-2; cdr3_nt: TGTGCCAGCAGCCTAGAGGGGACAGGGTACAATGAGCAGTTCTTC; cdr3_aa: CASSLEGTGYNEQFF
j_call: TRBJ2-2; clone_size: NA; d_call: NA; v_call: TRBV20-1; cdr3_nt: TGCAGTGCTAGAGATGGGGGATCTCTTGTCCCCGGGGAGCTGTTTTTT; cdr3_aa: CSARDGGSLVPGELFF
j_call: TRBJ1-2; clone_size: few; d_call: TRBD1; v_call: TRBV5-1; cdr3_nt: TGCGCCAGCAGCCCACCGGACAGGGTCCATGGCTACACCTTC; cdr3_aa: CASSPPDRVHGYTF
j_call: TRBJ2-7; clone_size: many; d_call: NA; v_call: TRBV29-1; cdr3_nt: TGCAGCGTGGGTGAGGATTCAACCAAGCAGTACTTC; cdr3_aa: CSVGEDSTKQYF
j_call: TRBJ2-7; clone_size: once; d_call: TRBD2; v_call: TRBV12-3/TRBV12-4; cdr3_nt: TGTGCCAGCAGTTTAACGGGAGGGCCCGACGAGCAGTACTTC; cdr3_aa: CASSLTGGPDEQYF
j_call: TRBJ2-7; clone_size: NA; d_call: NA; v_call: TRBV18; cdr3_nt: TGTGCCAGCTCACCACTCCCTGGGACCTACGAGCAGTACTTC; cdr3_aa: CASSPLPGTYEQYF
j_call: TRBJ1-4; clone_size: few; d_call: NA; v_call: TRBV5-1; cdr3_nt: TGCGCCAGCAGCTTGACGGTTACTAATGAAAAACTGTTTTTT; cdr3_aa: CASSLTVTNEKLFF
j_call: TRBJ2-7; clone_size: few; d_call: TRBD2; v_call: TRBV20-1; cdr3_nt: TGCAGTGCTCCCCGGCCTAGCGGGTCCTACGAGCAGTACTTC; cdr3_aa: CSAPRPSGSYEQYF
j_call: TRBJ1-6; clone_size: NA; d_call: TRBD1; v_call: TRBV5-6; cdr3_nt: TGTGCCAGCAGCTTTGGGACAGGGGGCAATTCACCCCTCCACTTT; cdr3_aa: CASSFGTGGNSPLHF
j_call: TRBJ2-2; clone_size: few; d_call: NA; v_call: TRBV29-1; cdr3_nt: TGCAGCGTTGAGACAGCGAACACCGGGGAGCTGTTTTTT; cdr3_aa: CSVETANTGELFF
j_call: TRBJ2-2; clone_size: few; d_call: NA; v_call: TRBV5-1; cdr3_nt: TGCGCCAGCAGCTTCCACGGGGATTTGAACACCGGGGAGCTGTTTTTT; cdr3_aa: CASSFHGDLNTGELFF
j_call: TRBJ2-4; clone_size: NA; d_call: NA; v_call: TRBV5-1; cdr3_nt: TGCGCCAGCAGCTTACCCCGCGCGGGGGCCGCCAAAAACATTCAGTACTTC; cdr3_aa: CASSLPRAGAAKNIQYF